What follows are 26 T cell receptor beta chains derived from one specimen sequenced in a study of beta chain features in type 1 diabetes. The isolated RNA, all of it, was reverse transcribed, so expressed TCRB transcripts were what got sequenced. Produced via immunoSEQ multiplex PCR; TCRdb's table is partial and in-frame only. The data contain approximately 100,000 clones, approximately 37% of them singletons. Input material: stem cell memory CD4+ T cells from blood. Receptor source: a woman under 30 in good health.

The CDR3 protein is CASSIWTGTSWYNEQFF. CDR3 bases: TGTGCCAGTAGTATTTGGACGGGGACTAGCTGGTACAATGAGCAGTTCTTC. This chain links TRBV19 with TRBJ2-1, with 9 bases aligning to TRBD2. With V trimmed by 3 bases and J by 4 bases, 10 bases remained unmatched. CDR1 LNHDA and CDR2 SQIVND come from the germline V gene (reference sequence). This CDR3 has 17 residues.

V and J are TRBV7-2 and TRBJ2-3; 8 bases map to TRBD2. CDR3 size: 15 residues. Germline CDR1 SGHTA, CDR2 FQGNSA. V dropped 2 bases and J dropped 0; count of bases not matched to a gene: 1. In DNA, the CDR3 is TGTGCCAGCAGCTTAATAGCGGGAAGCACAGATACGCAGTATTTT. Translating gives CASSLIAGSTDTQYF. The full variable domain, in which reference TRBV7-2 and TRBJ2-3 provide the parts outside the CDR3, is GAGVSQSPSNKVTEKGKDVELRCDPISGHTALYWYRQSLGQGLEFLIYFQGNSAPDKSGLPSDRFSAERTGGSVSTLTIQRTQQEDSAVYLCASSLIAGSTDTQYFGPGTRLTVL.

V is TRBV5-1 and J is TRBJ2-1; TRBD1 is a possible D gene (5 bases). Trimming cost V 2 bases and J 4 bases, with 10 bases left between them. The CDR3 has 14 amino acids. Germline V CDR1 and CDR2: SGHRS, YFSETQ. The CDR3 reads CASSFRRVYNEQFF. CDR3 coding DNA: TGCGCCAGCAGCTTCCGCAGGGTTTACAATGAGCAGTTCTTC. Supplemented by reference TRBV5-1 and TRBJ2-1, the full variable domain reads KAGVTQTPRYLIKTRGQQVTLSCSPISGHRSVSWYQQTPGQGLQFLFEYFSETQRNKGNFPGRFSGRQFSNSRSEMNVSTLELGDSALYLCASSFRRVYNEQFFGPGTRLTVL.

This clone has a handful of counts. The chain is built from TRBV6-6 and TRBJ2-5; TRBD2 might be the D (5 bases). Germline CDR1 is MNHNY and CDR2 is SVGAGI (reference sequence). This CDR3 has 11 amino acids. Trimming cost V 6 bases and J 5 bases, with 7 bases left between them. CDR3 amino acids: CASRRRETQYF. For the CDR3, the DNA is TGTGCCAGCAGAAGGAGGGAGACCCAGTACTTC.

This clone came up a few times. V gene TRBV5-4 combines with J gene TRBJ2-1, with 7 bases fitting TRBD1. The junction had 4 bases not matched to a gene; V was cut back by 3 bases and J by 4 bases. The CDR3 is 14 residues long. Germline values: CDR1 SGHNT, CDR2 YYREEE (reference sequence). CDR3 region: CASSYRTGYNEQFF. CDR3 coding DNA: TGTGCCAGCAGCTACCGGACAGGATACAATGAGCAGTTCTTC.

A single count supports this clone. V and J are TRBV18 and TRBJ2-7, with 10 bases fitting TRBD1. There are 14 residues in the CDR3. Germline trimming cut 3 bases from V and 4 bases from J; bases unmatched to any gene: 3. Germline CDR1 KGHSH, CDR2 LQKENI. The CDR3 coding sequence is TGTGCCAGCTCACCGGGACAGGGGAGGTACGAGCAGTACTTC. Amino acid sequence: CASSPGQGRYEQYF.

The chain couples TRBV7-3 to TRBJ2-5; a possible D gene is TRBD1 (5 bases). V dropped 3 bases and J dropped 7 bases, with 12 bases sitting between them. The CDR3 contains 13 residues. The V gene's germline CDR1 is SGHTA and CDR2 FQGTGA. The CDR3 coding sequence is TGTGCCAGCAGCTTTCAGGGTTGGGGGACCCAGTACTTC. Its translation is CASSFQGWGTQYF.

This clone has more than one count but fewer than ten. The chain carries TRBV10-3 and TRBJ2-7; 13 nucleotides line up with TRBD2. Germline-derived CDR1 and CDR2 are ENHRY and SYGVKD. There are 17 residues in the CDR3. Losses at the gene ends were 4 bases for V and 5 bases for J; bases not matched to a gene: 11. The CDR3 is CAISGVYRTSGSHEQYF. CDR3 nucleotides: TGTGCCATCAGTGGCGTTTACCGGACTAGCGGGAGCCACGAGCAGTACTTC.

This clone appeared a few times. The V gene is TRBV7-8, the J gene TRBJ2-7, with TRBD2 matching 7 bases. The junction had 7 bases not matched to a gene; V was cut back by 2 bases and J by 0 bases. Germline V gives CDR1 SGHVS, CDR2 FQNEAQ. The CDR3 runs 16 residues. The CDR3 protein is CASSLLRGSRSYEQYF. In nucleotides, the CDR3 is TGTGCCAGCAGCTTATTACGCGGGAGCCGCTCCTACGAGCAGTACTTC.

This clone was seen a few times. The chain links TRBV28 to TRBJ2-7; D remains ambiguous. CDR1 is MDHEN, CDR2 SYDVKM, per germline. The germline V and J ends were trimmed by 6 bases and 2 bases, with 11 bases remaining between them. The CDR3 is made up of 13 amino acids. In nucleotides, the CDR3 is TGTGCCAGCAGCCGACGGAGAACCTACGAGCAGTACTTC. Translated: CASSRRRTYEQYF.

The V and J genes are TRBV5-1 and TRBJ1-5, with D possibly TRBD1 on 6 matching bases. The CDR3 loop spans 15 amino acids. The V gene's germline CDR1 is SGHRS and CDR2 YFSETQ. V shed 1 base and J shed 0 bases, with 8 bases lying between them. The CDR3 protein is CASSLTGNSNQPQHF. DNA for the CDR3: TGCGCCAGCAGCTTGACAGGGAATAGCAATCAGCCCCAGCATTTT.

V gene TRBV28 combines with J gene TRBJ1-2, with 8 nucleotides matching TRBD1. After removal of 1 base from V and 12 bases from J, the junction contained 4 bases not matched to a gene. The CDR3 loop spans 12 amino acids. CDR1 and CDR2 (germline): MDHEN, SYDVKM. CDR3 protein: CASSLSQGANTF. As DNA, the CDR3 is TGTGCCAGCAGTTTATCCCAGGGGGCCAACACCTTC.

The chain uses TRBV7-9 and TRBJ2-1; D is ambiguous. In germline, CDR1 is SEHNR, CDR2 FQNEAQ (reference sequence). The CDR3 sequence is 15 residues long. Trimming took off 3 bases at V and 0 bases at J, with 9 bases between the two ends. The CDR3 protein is CASSFLDSSYNEQFF. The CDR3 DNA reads TGTGCCAGCAGCTTTCTAGACTCCTCCTACAATGAGCAGTTCTTC. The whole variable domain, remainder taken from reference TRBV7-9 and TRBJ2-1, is DTGVSQNPRHKITKRGQNVTFRCDPISEHNRLYWYRQTLGQGPEFLTYFQNEAQLEKSRLLSDRFSAERPKGSFSTLEIQRTEQGDSAMYLCASSFLDSSYNEQFFGPGTRLTVL.

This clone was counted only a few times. The CDR3 bases are TGTGCCAGCAGCTTGAGCCAGGTTGTCGTAAGTGATGAGCAGTTCTTC. This encodes CASSLSQVVVSDEQFF. The V gene is TRBV7-2, the J gene TRBJ2-1; D gene uncertain. The CDR3 is 16 amino acids. Germline V CDR1 and CDR2: SGHTA, FQGNSA. V lost 3 bases, J lost 8 bases, and 20 bases lay in between.

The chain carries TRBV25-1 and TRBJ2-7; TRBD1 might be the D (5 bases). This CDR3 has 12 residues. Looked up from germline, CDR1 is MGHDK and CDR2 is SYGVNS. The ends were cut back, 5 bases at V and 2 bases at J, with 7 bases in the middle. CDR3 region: CASSTDTYEQYF. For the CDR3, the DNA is TGTGCCAGCAGTACGGACACCTACGAGCAGTACTTC.

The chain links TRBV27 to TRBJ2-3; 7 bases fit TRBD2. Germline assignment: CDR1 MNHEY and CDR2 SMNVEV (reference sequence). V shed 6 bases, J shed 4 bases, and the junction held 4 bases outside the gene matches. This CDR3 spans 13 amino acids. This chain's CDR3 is CASSWTSADTQYF. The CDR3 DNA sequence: TGTGCCAGCAGCTGGACTAGTGCAGATACGCAGTATTTT.

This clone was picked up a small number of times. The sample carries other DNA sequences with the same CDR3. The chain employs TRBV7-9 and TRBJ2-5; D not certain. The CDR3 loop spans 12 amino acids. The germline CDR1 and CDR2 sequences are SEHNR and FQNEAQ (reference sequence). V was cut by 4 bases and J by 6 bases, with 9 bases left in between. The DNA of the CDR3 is TGTGCCAGCAGCTCGGGTTGGAAGACCCAGTACTTC. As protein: CASSSGWKTQYF.

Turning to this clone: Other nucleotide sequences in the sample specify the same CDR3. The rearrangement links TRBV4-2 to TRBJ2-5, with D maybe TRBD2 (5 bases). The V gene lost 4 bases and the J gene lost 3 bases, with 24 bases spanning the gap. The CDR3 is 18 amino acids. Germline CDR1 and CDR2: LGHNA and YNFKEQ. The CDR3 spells CASSLRRVSLAGKETQYF. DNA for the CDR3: TGTGCCAGCAGCCTGAGACGGGTGAGCCTAGCAGGTAAAGAGACCCAGTACTTC.

This chain's CDR3 is CASSLKGAAYNQPQHF. CDR3 nucleotide sequence: TGTGCCAGCAGTTTGAAGGGAGCAGCGTACAATCAGCCCCAGCATTTT. The chain combines TRBV27 with TRBJ1-5; D gene ambiguous. V was trimmed by 3 bases and J by 3 bases, leaving 15 bases between them. The CDR3 extends over 16 amino acids. Germline assignment: CDR1 MNHEY and CDR2 SMNVEV (reference sequence).

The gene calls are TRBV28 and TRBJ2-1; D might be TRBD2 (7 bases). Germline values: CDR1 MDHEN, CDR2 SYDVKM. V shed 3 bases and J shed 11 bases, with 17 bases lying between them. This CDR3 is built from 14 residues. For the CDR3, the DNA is TGTGCCAGCAGTTTTGGGGGGGGCATGTGGAAGCAGTTCTTC. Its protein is CASSFGGGMWKQFF.

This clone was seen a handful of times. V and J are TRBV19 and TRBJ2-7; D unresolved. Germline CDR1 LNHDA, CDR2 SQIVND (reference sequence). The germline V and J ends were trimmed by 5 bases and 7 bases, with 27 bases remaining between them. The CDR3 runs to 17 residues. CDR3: CASSLSGWRSPIGEQYF. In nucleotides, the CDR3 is TGTGCCAGTAGTCTGTCCGGCTGGCGCAGTCCGATCGGGGAGCAGTACTTC.

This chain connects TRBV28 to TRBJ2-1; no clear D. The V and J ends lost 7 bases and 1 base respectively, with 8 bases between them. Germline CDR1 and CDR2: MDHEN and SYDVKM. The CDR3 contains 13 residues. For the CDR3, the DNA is TGTGCCAGCAACTTGGTGTCCTACAATGAGCAGTTCTTC. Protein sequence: CASNLVSYNEQFF.

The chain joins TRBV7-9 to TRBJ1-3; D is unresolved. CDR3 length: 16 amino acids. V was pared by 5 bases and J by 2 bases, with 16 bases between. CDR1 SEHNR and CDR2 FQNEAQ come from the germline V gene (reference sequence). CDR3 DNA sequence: TGTGCCAGCAGCCGACTCCCGAGCGTTGCTGGAAACACCATATATTTT. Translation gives CASSRLPSVAGNTIYF.

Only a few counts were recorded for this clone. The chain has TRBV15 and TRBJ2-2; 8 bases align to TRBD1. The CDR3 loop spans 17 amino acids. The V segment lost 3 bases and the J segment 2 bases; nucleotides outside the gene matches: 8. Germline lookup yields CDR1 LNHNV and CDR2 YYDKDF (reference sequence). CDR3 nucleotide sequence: TGTGCCACCAGCAGGATAGGGACAGGACTTAACACCGGGGAGCTGTTTTTT. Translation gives CATSRIGTGLNTGELFF. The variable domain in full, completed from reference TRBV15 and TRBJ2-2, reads DAMVIQNPRYQVTQFGKPVTLSCSQTLNHNVMYWYQQKSSQAPKLLFHYYDKDFNNEADTPDNFQSRRPNTSFCFLDIRSPGLGDTAMYLCATSRIGTGLNTGELFFGEGSRLTVL.

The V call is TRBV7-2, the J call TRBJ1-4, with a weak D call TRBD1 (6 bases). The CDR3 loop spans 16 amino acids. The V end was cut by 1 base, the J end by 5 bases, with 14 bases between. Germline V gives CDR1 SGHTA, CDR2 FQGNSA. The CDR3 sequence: CASSLVQTGPNEKLFF. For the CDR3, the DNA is TGTGCCAGCAGCTTAGTCCAGACAGGCCCAAATGAAAAACTGTTTTTT.

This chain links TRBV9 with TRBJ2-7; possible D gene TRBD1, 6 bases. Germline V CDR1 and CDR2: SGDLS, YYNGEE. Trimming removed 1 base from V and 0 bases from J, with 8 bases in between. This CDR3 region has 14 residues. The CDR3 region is CASSVRGSSYEQYF. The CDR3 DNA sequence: TGTGCCAGCAGCGTAAGGGGGAGCTCCTACGAGCAGTACTTC.